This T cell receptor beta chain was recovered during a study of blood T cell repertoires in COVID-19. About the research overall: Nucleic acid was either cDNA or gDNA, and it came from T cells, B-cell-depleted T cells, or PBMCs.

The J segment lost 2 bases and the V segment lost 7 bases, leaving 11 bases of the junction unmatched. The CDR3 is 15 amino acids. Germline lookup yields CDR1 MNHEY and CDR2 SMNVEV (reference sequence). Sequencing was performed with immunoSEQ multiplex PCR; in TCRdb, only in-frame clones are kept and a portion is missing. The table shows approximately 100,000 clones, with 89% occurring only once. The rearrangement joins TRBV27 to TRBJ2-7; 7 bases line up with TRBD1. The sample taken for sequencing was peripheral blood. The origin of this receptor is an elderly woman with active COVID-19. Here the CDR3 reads CASTPGQSYPYEQYF. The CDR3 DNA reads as TGTGCCAGCACCCCGGGACAGAGCTATCCCTACGAGCAGTACTTC.